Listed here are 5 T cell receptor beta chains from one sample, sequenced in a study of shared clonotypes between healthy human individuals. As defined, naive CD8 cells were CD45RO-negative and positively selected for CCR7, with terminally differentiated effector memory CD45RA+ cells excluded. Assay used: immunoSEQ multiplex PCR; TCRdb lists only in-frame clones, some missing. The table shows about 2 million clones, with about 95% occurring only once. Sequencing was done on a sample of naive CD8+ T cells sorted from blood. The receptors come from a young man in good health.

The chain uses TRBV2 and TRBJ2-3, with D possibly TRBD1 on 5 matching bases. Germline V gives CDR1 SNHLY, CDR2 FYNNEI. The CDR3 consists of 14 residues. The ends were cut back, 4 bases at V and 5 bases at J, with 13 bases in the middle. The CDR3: CASSADSFEDTQYF. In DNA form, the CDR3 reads TGTGCCAGCAGTGCCGACAGCTTTGAAGATACGCAGTATTTT.

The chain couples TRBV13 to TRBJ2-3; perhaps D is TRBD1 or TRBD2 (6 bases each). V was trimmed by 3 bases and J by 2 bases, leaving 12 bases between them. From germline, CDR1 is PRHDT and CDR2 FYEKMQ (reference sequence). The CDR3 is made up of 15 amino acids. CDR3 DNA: TGTGCCAGCAGCTTCGAGGGGGACTCCACAGATACGCAGTATTTT. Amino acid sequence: CASSFEGDSTDTQYF.

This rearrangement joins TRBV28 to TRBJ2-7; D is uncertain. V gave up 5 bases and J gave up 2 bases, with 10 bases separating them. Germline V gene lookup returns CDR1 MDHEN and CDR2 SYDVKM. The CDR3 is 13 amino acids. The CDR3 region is CASSIDGPYEQYF. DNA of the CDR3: TGTGCCAGCAGTATCGACGGACCCTACGAGCAGTACTTC. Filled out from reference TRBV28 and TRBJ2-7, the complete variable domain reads DVKVTQSSRYLVKRTGEKVFLECVQDMDHENMFWYRQDPGLGLRLIYFSYDVKMKEKGDIPEGYSVSREKKERFSLILESASTNQTSMYLCASSIDGPYEQYFGPGTRLTVT.

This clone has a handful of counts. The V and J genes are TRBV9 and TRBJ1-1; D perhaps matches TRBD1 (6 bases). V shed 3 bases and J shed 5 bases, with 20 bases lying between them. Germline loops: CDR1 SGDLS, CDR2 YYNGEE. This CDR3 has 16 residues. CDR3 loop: CASSGSQQGLGTEAFF. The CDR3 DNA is TGTGCCAGCAGCGGGTCCCAACAGGGTTTGGGGACTGAAGCTTTCTTT.

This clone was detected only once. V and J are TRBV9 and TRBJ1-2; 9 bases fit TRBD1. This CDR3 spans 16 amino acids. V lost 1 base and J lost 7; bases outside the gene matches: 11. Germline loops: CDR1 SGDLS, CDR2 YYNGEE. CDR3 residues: CASSVNRDRERSGYTF. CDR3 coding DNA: TGTGCCAGCAGCGTAAACCGGGACAGGGAAAGAAGTGGCTACACCTTC.